The 21 T cell receptor beta chains reported below all come from one sample, sequenced in a study of blood T cells in healthy people across ages. A sample-barcoded 5' primer and a J-beta primer mix were used in a second PCR of roughly 7 to 12 cycles. TCRdb passed the 5' RACE reads through MiXCR, listing each CDR3 protein once. The profile shows approximately 790,000 distinct CDR3 sequences, under 80% of them singletons. The sequencing input was blood. Receptor source: a man under 40 in good health.

The J gene is TRBJ2-3, the V gene TRBV6-1, with 8 bases matching TRBD2. This CDR3 spans 18 amino acids. V trimming: 4 bases; J trimming: 2 bases; junction bases outside the gene matches: 14. The germline V gene encodes CDR1 MNHNS and CDR2 SASEGT. DNA for the CDR3: TGTGCCAGCAGTGCCTATCCGGGACTAGGGATGGACACAGATACGCAGTATTTT. Protein: CASSAYPGLGMDTDTQYF.

This rearrangement joins TRBV11-2 to TRBJ2-2; 13 nucleotides align to TRBD2. The trim removed 5 bases at V and 4 bases at J, leaving 4 bases unmatched. The CDR3 sequence is 16 residues long. Germline V CDR1 and CDR2: SGHAT, FQNNGV. In DNA form, the CDR3 reads TGTGCCAGCAGCGAGGGACTAGCGGGAACCACCGGGGAGCTGTTTTTT. It is translated as CASSEGLAGTTGELFF.

The chain couples TRBV12-3 or TRBV12-4 to TRBJ2-6; D possibly corresponds to TRBD1 (6 bases). The CDR3 is 15 amino acids. V was cut by 5 bases and J by 2 bases, with 10 bases left in between. The CDR3: CASSIGGPGANVLTF. The CDR3 nucleotides are TGTGCCAGCAGTATTGGGGGCCCTGGGGCCAACGTCCTGACTTTC.

This clonotype has just one count. The chain combines TRBV10-3 with TRBJ2-7; possible D gene TRBD2, 5 bases. There are 14 residues in the CDR3. Between the trimmed V and J ends, which lost 6 bases and 1 base, there was a span of 13 bases. In germline, CDR1 is ENHRY, CDR2 SYGVKD. CDR3 bases: TGTGCCATCAGCCCTCCAGGCGGGTCCTACGAGCAGTACTTC. Amino acid sequence: CAISPPGGSYEQYF.

The chain combines TRBV20-1 with TRBJ1-1, with 10 bases aligning to TRBD1. Germline V gene sequence: CDR1 DFQATT, CDR2 SNEGSKA (reference sequence). The V gene end was trimmed by 1 base and the J gene end by 4 bases; junction bases not matched to a gene: 0. The CDR3 consists of 13 residues. The CDR3 coding sequence is TGCAGTGCTAGAGGGACAGGGGGCACTGAAGCTTTCTTT. Its protein product is CSARGTGGTEAFF.

This chain joins TRBV20-1 and TRBJ2-5; maybe TRBD1 (5 bases). With 1 base removed from V and 13 bases from J, the gap between germline ends came to 13 bases. The CDR3 totals 11 residues. The germline V gene has CDR1 DFQATT and CDR2 SNEGSKA (reference sequence). Here the CDR3 DNA reads TGCAGTGCTAGAGTTAAGGGGATCCTGTACTTC. Residues: CSARVKGILYF.

The rearrangement links TRBV9 to TRBJ1-2, with 7 bases matching TRBD1. The CDR3 length is 15 residues. Germline CDR1 and CDR2: SGDLS and YYNGEE. J lost 2 bases, V lost 4 bases, and 8 bases had no gene match. The CDR3, as DNA: TGTGCCAGCAGCCCCCCGACAGGGTTAAACTATGGCTACACCTTC. Translating it yields CASSPPTGLNYGYTF.

The chain couples TRBV21-1 to TRBJ1-2; TRBD1 was called by the table and not checked on the DNA. TRBV21-1 is noted as a pseudogene. The CDR3 extends over 16 amino acids. The CDR3 spells CASSKARGGQGEGYTF. CDR3 sequence (DNA): TGTGCCAGCAGCAAAGCGCGGGGGGGACAGGGAGAGGGCTACACCTTC.

The CDR3 sequence is CASSGGQLQETQYF. The DNA for the CDR3 is TGTGCCAGCAGCGGAGGACAGCTTCAAGAGACCCAGTACTTC. This chain uses TRBV7-2 with TRBJ2-5; D might be TRBD1 (6 bases). V was trimmed by 5 bases and J by 2 bases, leaving 12 bases between them. CDR3 length: 14 residues. Germline CDR1 reads SGHTA; CDR2 reads FQGNSA.

The chain is built from TRBV9 and TRBJ1-5; D unresolved. Germline V gene lookup returns CDR1 SGDLS and CDR2 YYNGEE. Trimming stripped 4 bases from V and 6 bases from J, with 17 bases between. This CDR3 contains 15 residues. The CDR3 DNA is TGTGCCAGCAGCCTAACCGTGGACGGGTCTCAGCCCCAGCATTTT. Amino acids: CASSLTVDGSQPQHF. The variable domain in full, completed from reference TRBV9 and TRBJ1-5, reads DSGVTQTPKHLITATGQRVTLRCSPRSGDLSVYWYQQSLDQGLQFLIQYYNGEERAKGNILERFSAQQFPDLHSELNLSSLELGDSALYFCASSLTVDGSQPQHFGDGTRLSIL.

This chain uses TRBV12-3 or TRBV12-4 with TRBJ2-5; no clear D. V gave up 4 bases and J gave up 6 bases, with 9 bases separating them. This CDR3 spans 12 amino acids. The CDR3 sequence: CASSSPEQTQYF. DNA for the CDR3: TGTGCCAGCAGTTCCCCGGAGCAGACCCAGTACTTC.

The CDR3: CASSPSTNSYNEQFF. As DNA, the CDR3 is TGTGCCAGCAGCCCCTCGACGAACTCCTACAATGAGCAGTTCTTC. The rearrangement uses TRBV4-2 and TRBJ2-1; D ambiguous. CDR1 is LGHNA, CDR2 YNFKEQ, per germline. The CDR3 runs 15 residues. Trimming took off 4 bases at V and 0 bases at J, with 10 bases between the two ends.

The chain has TRBV20-1 and TRBJ2-3, with D unresolved. This CDR3 has 10 amino acids. Trimming removed 5 bases at V and 9 bases at J, with 9 bases between. Germline CDR1 is DFQATT and CDR2 is SNEGSKA (reference sequence). CDR3 loop: CSADGLTQYF. The CDR3 DNA is TGCAGTGCTGACGGGTTAACGCAGTATTTT.

V usage is TRBV3-1 and J usage is TRBJ2-1; 7 nucleotides agree with TRBD1. The CDR3 spans 15 residues. Germline lookup yields CDR1 LGHDT and CDR2 YNNKEL (reference sequence). V lost 3 bases and J lost 15; bases outside the gene matches: 17. For the CDR3, the DNA is TGTGCCAGCAGCCAGCTCAAGGGGGCAGGCCCGAGACCGTTCTTC. This sequence encodes CASSQLKGAGPRPFF.

The chain joins TRBV7-2 to TRBJ1-1; 8 bases agree with TRBD1. The CDR3 contains 16 residues. V lost 0 bases to trimming and J lost 10 bases; unmatched junction nucleotides: 13. Germline lookup yields CDR1 SGHTA and CDR2 FQGNSA. CDR3 protein: CASSLARTGPTLRAFF. CDR3 DNA: TGTGCCAGCAGCTTAGCACGGACAGGGCCAACGCTGAGAGCTTTCTTT.

The table lists this clonotype with a few counts. The chain carries TRBV4-2 and TRBJ2-3; tentatively, D is TRBD1 (5 bases). Trimming shortened V by 2 bases and J by 4 bases, and 10 bases separated the two germline ends. Germline V gene data show CDR1 as LGHNA and CDR2 as YNFKEQ. The length of the CDR3 is 14 residues. CDR3 DNA: TGTGCCAGCAGCCAATTCGAAGGGGCAGATACGCAGTATTTT. Translating gives CASSQFEGADTQYF.

The chain couples TRBV20-1 to TRBJ2-1, with no clear D. V dropped 2 bases and J dropped 5 bases, with 4 bases sitting between them. Germline V CDR1 and CDR2: DFQATT, SNEGSKA (reference sequence). This CDR3 contains 11 residues. CDR3 in DNA: TGCAGTGCTAGATTCGACAATGAGCAGTTCTTC. This translates into CSARFDNEQFF.

The V gene is TRBV5-6, the J gene TRBJ1-6; 7 bases agree with TRBD1. Germline values: CDR1 SGHDT, CDR2 YYEEEE. The CDR3 contains 15 residues. V dropped 4 bases and J dropped 8; count of bases not matched to a gene: 9. CDR3 amino acids: CASSGYRDRDSPLHF. The DNA for the CDR3 is TGTGCCAGCAGCGGGTACCGGGACAGAGATTCACCCCTCCACTTT.

About this clonotype: The junction departs from the called germline gene at one end, perhaps through a read error. The gene calls are TRBV9 and TRBJ2-1; 7 nucleotides agree with TRBD1. Germline values: CDR1 SGDLS, CDR2 YYNGEE. The CDR3 extends over 12 amino acids. This CDR3 is CASGEQGTEQFF. CDR3 nucleotide sequence: TGCGCCAGCGGCGAACAGGGGACTGAGCAGTTCTTC. The variable domain in full, with the rest retrieved from reference TRBV9 and TRBJ2-1, is DSGVTQTPKHLITATGQRVTLRCSPRSGDLSVYWYQQSLDQGLQFLIQYYNGEERAKGNILERFSAQQFPDLHSELNLSSLELGDSALYFCASGEQGTEQFFGPGTRLTVL.

This sequence joins TRBV9 and TRBJ2-2; 14 nucleotides match TRBD2. The CDR3 sequence is 18 residues long. CDR1 is SGDLS and CDR2 is YYNGEE in the germline V gene. J was trimmed by 0 bases and V by 3 bases; bases with no gene match: 4. CDR3 coding DNA: TGTGCCAGCAGCGCCCCGACTAGCGGGGGGGCGAACACCGGGGAGCTGTTTTTT. Translation: CASSAPTSGGANTGELFF.

The gene calls are TRBV28 and TRBJ2-1; tentative D call: TRBD1 (6 bases). Germline V gives CDR1 MDHEN, CDR2 SYDVKM. With 10 bases removed from V and 1 base from J, the gap between germline ends came to 11 bases. This CDR3 has 13 amino acids. The CDR3 loop reads CATRDTSYNEQFF. The CDR3 DNA sequence: TGTGCCACCCGGGACACATCCTACAATGAGCAGTTCTTC.